This T cell receptor beta chain was documented in a study of naive and memory T cell subsets. The SP2 primer and nested alpha and beta constant region primers amplified ligated cDNA in four rounds. One entry per CDR3 protein results from TCRdb running MiXCR on the 5' RACE reads. The sample holds about 60,000 distinct CDR3 sequences, approximately 8.5% seen once. The ends lost 3 bases at V and 3 bases at J; junction bases unmatched: 5. Germline values: CDR1 SGHNT, CDR2 YENEEA. The CDR3 is made up of 16 amino acids. The library had UMIs added by 3' ligation of an oligonucleotide to TCR cDNA. The chain couples TRBV11-3 to TRBJ2-2, with 9 bases identical to TRBD1. This receptor was identified in a female donor in good health. The CDR3 DNA follows: TGTGCCAGCAGCTTTCACAGGGGGCCGTACACCGGGGAGCTGTTTTTT. Residues: CASSFHRGPYTGELFF.